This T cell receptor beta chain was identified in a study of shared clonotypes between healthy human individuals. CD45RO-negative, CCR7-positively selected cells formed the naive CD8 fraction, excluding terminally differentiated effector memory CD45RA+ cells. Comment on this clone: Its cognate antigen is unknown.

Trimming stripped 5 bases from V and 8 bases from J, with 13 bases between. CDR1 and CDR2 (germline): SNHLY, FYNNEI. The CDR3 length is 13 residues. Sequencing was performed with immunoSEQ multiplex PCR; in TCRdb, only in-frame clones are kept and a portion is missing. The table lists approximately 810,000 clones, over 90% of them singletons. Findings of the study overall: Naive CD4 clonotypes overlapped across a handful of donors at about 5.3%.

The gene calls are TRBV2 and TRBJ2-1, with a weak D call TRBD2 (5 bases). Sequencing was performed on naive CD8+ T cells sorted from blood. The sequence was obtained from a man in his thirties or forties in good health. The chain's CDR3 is CASSNLLEHEQFF. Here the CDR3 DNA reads TGTGCCAGCAGTAATCTACTAGAACATGAGCAGTTCTTC.